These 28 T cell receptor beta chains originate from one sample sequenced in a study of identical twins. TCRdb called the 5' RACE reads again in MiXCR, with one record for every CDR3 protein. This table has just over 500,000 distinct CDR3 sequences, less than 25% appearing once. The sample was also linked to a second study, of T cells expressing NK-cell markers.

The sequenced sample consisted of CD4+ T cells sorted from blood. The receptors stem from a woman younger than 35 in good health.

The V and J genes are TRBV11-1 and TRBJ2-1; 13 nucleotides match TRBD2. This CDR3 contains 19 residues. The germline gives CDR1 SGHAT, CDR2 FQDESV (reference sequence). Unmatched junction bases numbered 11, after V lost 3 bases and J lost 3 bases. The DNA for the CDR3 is TGTGCCAGCAGCTTCACCGAGTATGGGACTAGCGGGGACTACAATGAGCAGTTCTTC. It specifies CASSFTEYGTSGDYNEQFF.

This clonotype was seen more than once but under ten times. CDR3 sequence reads: CATARYQETQYF. Written as DNA, the CDR3 is TGTGCCACGGCAAGGTACCAAGAGACCCAGTACTTC. The chain combines TRBV6-6 with TRBJ2-5; D unresolved. This CDR3 is built from 12 residues. The germline V and J ends were trimmed by 10 bases and 0 bases, with 9 bases remaining between them. Germline V gene data show CDR1 as MNHNY and CDR2 as SVGAGI (reference sequence).

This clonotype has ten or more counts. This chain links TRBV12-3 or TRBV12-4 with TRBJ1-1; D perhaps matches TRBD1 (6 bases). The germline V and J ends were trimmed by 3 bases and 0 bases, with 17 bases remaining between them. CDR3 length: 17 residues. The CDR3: CASSFFGRGGVNTEAFF. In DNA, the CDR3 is TGTGCCAGCAGTTTTTTCGGCAGGGGCGGCGTGAACACTGAAGCTTTCTTT.

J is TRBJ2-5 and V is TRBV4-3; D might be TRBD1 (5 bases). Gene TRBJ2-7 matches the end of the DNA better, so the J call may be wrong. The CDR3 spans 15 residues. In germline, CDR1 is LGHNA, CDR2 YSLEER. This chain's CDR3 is CASSPQFTGSYEQYF. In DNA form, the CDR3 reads TGCGCCAGCAGCCCCCAGTTCACAGGCTCCTACGAGCAGTACTTC.

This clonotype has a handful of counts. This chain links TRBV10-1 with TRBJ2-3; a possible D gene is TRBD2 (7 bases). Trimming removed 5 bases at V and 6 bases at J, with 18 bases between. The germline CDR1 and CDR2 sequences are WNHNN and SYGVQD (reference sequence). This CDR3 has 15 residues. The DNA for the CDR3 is TGCGCCAGCAGTCCCACTCTAGGGGGGGCGGATACGCAGTATTTT. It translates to CASSPTLGGADTQYF.

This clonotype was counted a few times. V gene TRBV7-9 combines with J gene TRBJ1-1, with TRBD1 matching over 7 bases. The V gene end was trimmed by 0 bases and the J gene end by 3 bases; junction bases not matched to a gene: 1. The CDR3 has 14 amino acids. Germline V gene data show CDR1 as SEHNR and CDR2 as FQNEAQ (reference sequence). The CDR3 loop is CASSLAGQDTEAFF. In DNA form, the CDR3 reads TGTGCCAGCAGCTTAGCCGGACAGGACACTGAAGCTTTCTTT.

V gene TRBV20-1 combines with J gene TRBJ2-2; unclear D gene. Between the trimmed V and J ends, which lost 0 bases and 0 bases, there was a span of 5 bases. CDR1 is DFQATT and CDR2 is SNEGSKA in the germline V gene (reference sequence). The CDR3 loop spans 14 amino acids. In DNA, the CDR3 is TGCAGTGCTAGAGAAGACTCGAACACCGGGGAGCTGTTTTTT. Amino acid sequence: CSAREDSNTGELFF.

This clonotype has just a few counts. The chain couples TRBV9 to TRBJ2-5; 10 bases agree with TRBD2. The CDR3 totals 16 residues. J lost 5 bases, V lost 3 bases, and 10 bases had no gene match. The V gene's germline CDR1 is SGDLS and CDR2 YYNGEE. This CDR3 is CASSAVSSGGKETQYF. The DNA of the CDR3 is TGTGCCAGCAGCGCCGTCTCTAGCGGGGGAAAGGAGACCCAGTACTTC.

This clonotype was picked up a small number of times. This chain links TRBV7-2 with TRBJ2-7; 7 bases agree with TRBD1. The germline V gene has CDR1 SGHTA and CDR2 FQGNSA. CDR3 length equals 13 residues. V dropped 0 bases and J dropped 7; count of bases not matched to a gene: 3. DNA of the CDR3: TGTGCCAGCAGCTTAGCTAGACAGGGAGAGCAGTACTTC. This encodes CASSLARQGEQYF. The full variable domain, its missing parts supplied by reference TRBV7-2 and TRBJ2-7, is GAGVSQSPSNKVTEKGKDVELRCDPISGHTALYWYRQSLGQGLEFLIYFQGNSAPDKSGLPSDRFSAERTGGSVSTLTIQRTQQEDSAVYLCASSLARQGEQYFGPGTRLTVT.

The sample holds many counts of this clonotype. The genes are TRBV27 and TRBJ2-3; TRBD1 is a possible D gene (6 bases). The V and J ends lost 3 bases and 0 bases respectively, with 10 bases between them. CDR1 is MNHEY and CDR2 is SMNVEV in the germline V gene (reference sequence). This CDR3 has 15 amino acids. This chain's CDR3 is CASSLLGHSTDTQYF. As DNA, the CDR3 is TGTGCCAGCAGTTTGTTGGGACACAGCACAGATACGCAGTATTTT.

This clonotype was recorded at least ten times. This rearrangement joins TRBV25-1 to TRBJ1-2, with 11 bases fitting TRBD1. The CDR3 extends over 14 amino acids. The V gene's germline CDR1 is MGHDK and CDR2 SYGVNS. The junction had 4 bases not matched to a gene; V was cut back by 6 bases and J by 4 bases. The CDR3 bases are TGTGCCAGCAGAGGACAGGGGGCGGTCTATGGCTACACCTTC. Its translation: CASRGQGAVYGYTF.

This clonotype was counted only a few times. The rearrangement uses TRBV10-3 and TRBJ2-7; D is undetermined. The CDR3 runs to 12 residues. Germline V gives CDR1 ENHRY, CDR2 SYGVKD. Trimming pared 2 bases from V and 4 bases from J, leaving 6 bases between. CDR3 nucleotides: TGTGCCATCAGTGAGGCTTTGTACGAGCAGTACTTC. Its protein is CAISEALYEQYF.

CDR3 DNA sequence: TGTGCCAGCAGTCCCTCCGGGGGGGCCGGGGAGCTGTTTTTT. This translates into CASSPSGGAGELFF. V is TRBV6-1 and J is TRBJ2-2; 8 bases align to TRBD2. V was clipped by 5 bases and J by 6 bases; unmatched bases: 5. This CDR3 has 14 residues. The germline CDR1 and CDR2 sequences are MNHNS and SASEGT.

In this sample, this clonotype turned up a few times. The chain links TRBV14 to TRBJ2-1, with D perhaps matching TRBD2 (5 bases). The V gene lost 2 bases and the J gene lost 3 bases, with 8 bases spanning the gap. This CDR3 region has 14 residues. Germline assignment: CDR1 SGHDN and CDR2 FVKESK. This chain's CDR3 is CASSQLGVYNEQFF. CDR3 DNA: TGTGCCAGCAGCCAACTGGGAGTCTACAATGAGCAGTTCTTC.

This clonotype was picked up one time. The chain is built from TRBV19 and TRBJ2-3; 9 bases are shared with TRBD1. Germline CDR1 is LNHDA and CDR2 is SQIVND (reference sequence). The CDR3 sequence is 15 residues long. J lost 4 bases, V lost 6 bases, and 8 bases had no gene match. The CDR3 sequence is CASSTGTGYPDTQYF. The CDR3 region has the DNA TGTGCCAGTAGCACCGGGACAGGGTACCCAGATACGCAGTATTTT.

CDR3 amino acids: CASSLDRPNEQFF. CDR3 coding DNA: TGTGCCAGCAGCCTGGACAGACCCAATGAGCAGTTCTTC. The genes are TRBV2 and TRBJ2-1, with D possibly being TRBD1 (6 bases). CDR3 length: 13 amino acids. Germline CDR1 SNHLY, CDR2 FYNNEI. Trimming removed 6 bases from V and 6 bases from J, with 12 bases in between.

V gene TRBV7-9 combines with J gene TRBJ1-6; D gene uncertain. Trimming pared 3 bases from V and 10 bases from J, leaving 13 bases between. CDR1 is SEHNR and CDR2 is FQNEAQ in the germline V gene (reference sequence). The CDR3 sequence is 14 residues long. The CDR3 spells CASSFEPPSSPLHF. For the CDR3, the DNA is TGTGCCAGCAGCTTCGAGCCCCCGTCCTCACCCCTCCACTTT.

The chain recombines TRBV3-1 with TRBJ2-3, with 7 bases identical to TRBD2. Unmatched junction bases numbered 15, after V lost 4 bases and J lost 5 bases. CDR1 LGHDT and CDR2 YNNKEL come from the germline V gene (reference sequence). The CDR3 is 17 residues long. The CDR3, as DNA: TGTGCCAGCAGCCGAACGACCTCGGGGGGTCGGCGAGATACGCAGTATTTT. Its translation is CASSRTTSGGRRDTQYF.

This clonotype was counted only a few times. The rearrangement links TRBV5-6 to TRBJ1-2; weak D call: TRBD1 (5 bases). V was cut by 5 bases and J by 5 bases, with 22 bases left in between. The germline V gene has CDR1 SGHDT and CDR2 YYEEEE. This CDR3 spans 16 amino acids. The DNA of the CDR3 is TGTGCCAGCAGTCGTGGTTTGAGACAGATCCTTTATGGCTACACCTTC. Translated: CASSRGLRQILYGYTF.

As DNA, the CDR3 is TGTGCCAGCAGAGGAACAGGGGTGGAGCCCCAGCATTTT. The encoded protein is CASRGTGVEPQHF. The V gene is TRBV12-3 or TRBV12-4, the J gene TRBJ1-5; TRBD1 agrees at 7 bases. J was trimmed by 8 bases and V by 6 bases; bases with no gene match: 7. There are 13 residues in the CDR3.

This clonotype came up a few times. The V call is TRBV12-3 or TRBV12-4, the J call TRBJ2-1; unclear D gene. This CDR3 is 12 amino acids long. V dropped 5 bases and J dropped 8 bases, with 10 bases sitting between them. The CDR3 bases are TGTGCCAGCAGTCCTCTTAAGGATGAGCAGTTCTTC. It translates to CASSPLKDEQFF.

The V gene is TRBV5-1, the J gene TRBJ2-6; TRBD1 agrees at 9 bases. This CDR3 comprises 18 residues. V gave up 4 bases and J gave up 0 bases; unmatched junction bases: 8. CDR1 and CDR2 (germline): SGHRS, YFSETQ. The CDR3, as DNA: TGCGCCAGCAGCAAATGGACAGGGGCCGGCTCTGGGGCCAACGTCCTGACTTTC. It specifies CASSKWTGAGSGANVLTF.

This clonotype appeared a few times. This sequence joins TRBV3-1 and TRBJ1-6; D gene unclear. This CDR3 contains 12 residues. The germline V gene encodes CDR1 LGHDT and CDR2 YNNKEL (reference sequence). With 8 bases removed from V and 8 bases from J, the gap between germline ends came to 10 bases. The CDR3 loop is CASGGIDSPLHF. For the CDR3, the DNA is TGTGCCAGCGGAGGGATTGATTCACCCCTCCACTTT.

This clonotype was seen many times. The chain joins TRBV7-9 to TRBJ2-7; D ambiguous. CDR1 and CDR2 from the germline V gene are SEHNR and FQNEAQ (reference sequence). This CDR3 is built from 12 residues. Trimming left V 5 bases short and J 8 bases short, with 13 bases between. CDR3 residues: CASSPRLLKQYF. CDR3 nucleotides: TGTGCCAGCAGCCCCCGACTGCTGAAGCAGTACTTC.

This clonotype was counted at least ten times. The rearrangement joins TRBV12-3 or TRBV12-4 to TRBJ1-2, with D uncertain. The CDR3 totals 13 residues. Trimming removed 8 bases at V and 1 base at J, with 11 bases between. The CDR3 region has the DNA TGTGCCAGCTCCGGCGGAGTTAACTATGGCTACACCTTC. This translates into CASSGGVNYGYTF.

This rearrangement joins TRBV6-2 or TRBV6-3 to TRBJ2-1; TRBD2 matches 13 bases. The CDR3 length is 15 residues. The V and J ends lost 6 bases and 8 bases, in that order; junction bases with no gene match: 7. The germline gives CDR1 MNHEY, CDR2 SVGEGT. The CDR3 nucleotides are TGTGCCAGCAGGTATGGGACTAGCGGGATTTATGAGCAGTTCTTC. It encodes CASRYGTSGIYEQFF.

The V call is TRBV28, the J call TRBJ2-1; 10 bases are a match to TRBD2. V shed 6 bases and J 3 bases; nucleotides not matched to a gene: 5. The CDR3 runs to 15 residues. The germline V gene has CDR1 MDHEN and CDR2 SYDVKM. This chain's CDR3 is CASRFRLAGYNEQFF. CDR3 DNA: TGTGCCAGCAGGTTCAGACTAGCGGGCTACAATGAGCAGTTCTTC.

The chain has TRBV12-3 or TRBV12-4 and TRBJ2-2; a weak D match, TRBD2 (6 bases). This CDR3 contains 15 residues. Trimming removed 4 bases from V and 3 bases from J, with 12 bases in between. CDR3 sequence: CASSWAGGYTGELFF. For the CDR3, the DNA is TGTGCCAGCAGTTGGGCCGGGGGATACACCGGGGAGCTGTTTTTT.